The clone carrying this T cell receptor (beta chain) appeared a single time. Libraries were prepared by immunoSEQ multiplex PCR; TCRdb keeps only in-frame clonotypes and omits some of them. The sample holds 150,000 to 200,000 clones, 81% seen once. Trimming removed 8 bases from V and 4 bases from J, with 8 bases in between. The CDR3 extends over 11 amino acids. The germline V gene encodes CDR1 SGHVS and CDR2 FQNEAQ. This entry belongs to a study of blood T cell repertoires in COVID-19. The wider study: Donors in the United States, Italy and Spain gave samples during acute or convalescent COVID-19.

Sequencing was performed on peripheral blood. This clonotype originated in a human donor in a cohort sampled during active COVID-19. The rearrangement uses TRBV7-8 and TRBJ2-5, with unresolved D. CDR3 bases: TGTGCCAGCTCACCGGGAGAGACCCAGTACTTC. This translates into CASSPGETQYF.